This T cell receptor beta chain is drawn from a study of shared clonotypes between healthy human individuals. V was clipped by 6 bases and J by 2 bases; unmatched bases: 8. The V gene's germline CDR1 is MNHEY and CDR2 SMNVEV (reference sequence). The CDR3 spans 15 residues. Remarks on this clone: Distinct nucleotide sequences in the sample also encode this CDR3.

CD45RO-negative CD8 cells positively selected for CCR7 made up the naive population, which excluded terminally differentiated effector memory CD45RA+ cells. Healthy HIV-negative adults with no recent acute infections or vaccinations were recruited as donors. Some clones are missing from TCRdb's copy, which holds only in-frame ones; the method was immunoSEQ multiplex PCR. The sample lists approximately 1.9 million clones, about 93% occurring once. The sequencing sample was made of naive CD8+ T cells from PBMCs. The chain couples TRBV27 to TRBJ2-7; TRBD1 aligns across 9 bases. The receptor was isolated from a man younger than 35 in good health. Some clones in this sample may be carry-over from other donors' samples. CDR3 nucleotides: TGTGCCAGCAGCCGCGGGGGACAGGGAGCCTACGAGCAGTACTTC. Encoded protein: CASSRGGQGAYEQYF.